Reported below is one T cell receptor beta chain. No antigen is known for it. Vbeta (60) and Jbeta (13) primers were used in the PCR. Here immunoSEQ multiplex PCR was the method, and the copy in TCRdb shows in-frame clones only, minus some. In all, the sample yields 150,000 to 250,000 clones. This specimen belongs to a study of cytomegalovirus exposure and HLA in healthy donors. CDR3 length equals 11 residues. CDR1 is SEHNR, CDR2 FQNEAQ, per germline (reference sequence). Trimming stripped 7 bases from V and 5 bases from J, with 5 bases between. General observations from the study: Reports described diagnosis of cytomegalovirus status by the classifier as highly specific and sensitive.

The chain recombines TRBV7-9 with TRBJ2-2; D uncertain. The source is a boy aged 5 to 17 in good health and CMV-seronegative. Specimen: PBMCs. DNA for the CDR3: TGTGCCAGCACCCTGACCGGGGAGCTGTTTTTT. Translation gives CASTLTGELFF.